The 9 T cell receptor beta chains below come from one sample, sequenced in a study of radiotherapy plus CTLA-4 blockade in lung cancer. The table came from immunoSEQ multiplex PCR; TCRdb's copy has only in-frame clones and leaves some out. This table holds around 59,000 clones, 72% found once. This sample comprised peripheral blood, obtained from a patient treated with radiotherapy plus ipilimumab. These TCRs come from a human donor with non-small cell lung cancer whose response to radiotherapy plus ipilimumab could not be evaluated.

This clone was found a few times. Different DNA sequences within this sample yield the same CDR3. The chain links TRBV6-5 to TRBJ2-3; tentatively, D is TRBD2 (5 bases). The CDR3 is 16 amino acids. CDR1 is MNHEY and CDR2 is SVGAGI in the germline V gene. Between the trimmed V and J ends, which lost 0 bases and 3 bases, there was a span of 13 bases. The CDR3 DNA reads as TGTGCCAGCAGTTACTCGGGGTTGGGAGATACAGATACGCAGTATTTT. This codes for CASSYSGLGDTDTQYF.

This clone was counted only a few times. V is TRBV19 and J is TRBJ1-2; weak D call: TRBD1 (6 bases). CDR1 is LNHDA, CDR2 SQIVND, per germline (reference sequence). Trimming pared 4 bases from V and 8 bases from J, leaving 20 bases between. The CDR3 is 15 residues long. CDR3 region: CASSSNLQGFNGYTF. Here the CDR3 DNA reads TGTGCCAGTAGTAGCAATCTACAGGGATTCAACGGCTACACCTTC.

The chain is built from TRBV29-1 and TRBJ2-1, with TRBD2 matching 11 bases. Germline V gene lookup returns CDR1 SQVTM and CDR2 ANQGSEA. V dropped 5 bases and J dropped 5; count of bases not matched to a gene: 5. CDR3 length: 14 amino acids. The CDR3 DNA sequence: TGCAGCGTTTCCGGGACTAGCGGCGACAATGAGCAGTTCTTC. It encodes CSVSGTSGDNEQFF.

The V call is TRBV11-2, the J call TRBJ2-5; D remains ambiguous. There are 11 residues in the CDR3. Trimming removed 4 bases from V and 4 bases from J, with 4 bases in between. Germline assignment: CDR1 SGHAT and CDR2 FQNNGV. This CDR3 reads CASSSVETQYF. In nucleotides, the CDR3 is TGTGCCAGCAGCTCAGTAGAGACCCAGTACTTC.

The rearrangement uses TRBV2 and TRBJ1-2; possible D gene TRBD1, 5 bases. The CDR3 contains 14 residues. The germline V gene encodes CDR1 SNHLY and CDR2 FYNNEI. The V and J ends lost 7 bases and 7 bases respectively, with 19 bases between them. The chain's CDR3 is CASIFDGATGGYTF. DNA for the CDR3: TGTGCCAGCATATTCGATGGGGCCACGGGTGGCTACACCTTC.

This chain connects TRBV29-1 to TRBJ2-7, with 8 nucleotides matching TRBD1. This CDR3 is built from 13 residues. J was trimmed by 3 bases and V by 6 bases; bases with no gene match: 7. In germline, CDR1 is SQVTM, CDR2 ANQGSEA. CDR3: CSVRDRGHYEQYF. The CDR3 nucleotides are TGCAGCGTCCGTGACAGGGGTCACTACGAGCAGTACTTC.

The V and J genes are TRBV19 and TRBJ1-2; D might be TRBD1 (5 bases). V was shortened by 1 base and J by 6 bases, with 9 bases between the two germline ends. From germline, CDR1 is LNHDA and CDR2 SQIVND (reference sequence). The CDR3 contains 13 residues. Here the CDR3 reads CASSIGQGNGYTF. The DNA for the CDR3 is TGTGCCAGTAGTATAGGGCAGGGAAATGGCTACACCTTC.

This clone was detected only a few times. In DNA form, the CDR3 reads TGTGCCAGCAGCTTAGTGGCGGTGGATGAGCAGTTCTTC. Translating it yields CASSLVAVDEQFF. The chain employs TRBV7-2 and TRBJ2-1; D not resolved. CDR1 and CDR2 from the germline V gene are SGHTA and FQGNSA. This CDR3 region has 13 residues. Trimming stripped 1 base from V and 8 bases from J, with 9 bases between.

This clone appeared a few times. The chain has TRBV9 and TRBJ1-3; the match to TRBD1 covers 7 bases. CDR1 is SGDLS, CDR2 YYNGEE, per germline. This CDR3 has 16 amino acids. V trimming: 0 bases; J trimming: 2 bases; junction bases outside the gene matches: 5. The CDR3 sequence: CASSVAQGVAGNTIYF. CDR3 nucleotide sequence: TGTGCCAGCAGCGTAGCGCAGGGGGTGGCTGGAAACACCATATATTTT.